This entry lists 16 T cell receptor beta chains sequenced from one sample in a study of T cells in localized non-small cell lung cancer. TCRdb keeps only in-frame clones here, not all; method: immunoSEQ multiplex PCR. Of some 51,000 clones listed, 86% are singletons. The sample here was peripheral blood, taken before any cancer treatment. These receptors came from a woman aged 40-69 years with stage I lung adenocarcinoma.

The chain links TRBV6-5 to TRBJ2-2; D might be TRBD1 (5 bases). Trimming cost V 0 bases and J 2 bases, with 10 bases left between them. The V gene's germline CDR1 is MNHEY and CDR2 SVGAGI. This CDR3 has 16 residues. The CDR3 DNA is TGTGCCAGCAGTTACTCGGGCGGACACAACACCGGGGAGCTGTTTTTT. Amino acid sequence: CASSYSGGHNTGELFF.

The chain employs TRBV5-8 and TRBJ1-2; 9 positions match TRBD1. J was trimmed by 4 bases and V by 2 bases; bases with no gene match: 3. Germline V gene sequence: CDR1 SGHTS, CDR2 YDEGEE. CDR3 size: 14 residues. The CDR3 spells CASSFDRGAYGYTF. The CDR3 DNA reads as TGTGCCAGCAGCTTCGACAGGGGGGCCTATGGCTACACCTTC. The full variable domain, completed using reference TRBV5-8 and TRBJ1-2, is EAGVTQSPTHLIKTRGQQATLRCSPISGHTSVYWYQQALGLGLQFLLWYDEGEERNRGNFPPRFSGRQFPNYSSELNVNALELEDSALYLCASSFDRGAYGYTFGSGTRLTVV.

CDR3 nucleotide sequence: TGTGCCAGCAGTTATACGGGGGAACGCACTGAAGCTTTCTTT. Its translation is CASSYTGERTEAFF. The chain recombines TRBV6-5 with TRBJ1-1; TRBD1 might be the D (5 bases). This CDR3 contains 14 residues. Germline lookup yields CDR1 MNHEY and CDR2 SVGAGI. V was pared by 3 bases and J by 4 bases, with 12 bases between.

This chain connects TRBV15 to TRBJ2-5; 8 nucleotides align to TRBD1. V was clipped by 0 bases and J by 5 bases; unmatched bases: 5. Germline lookup yields CDR1 LNHNV and CDR2 YYDKDF (reference sequence). The length of the CDR3 is 15 residues. The DNA for the CDR3 is TGTGCCACCAGCAGAGATCCAGGGGGCCGGGAGACCCAGTACTTC. Protein sequence: CATSRDPGGRETQYF.

V usage is TRBV9 and J usage is TRBJ2-1; 7 bases agree with TRBD2. Germline lookup yields CDR1 SGDLS and CDR2 YYNGEE. This CDR3 is built from 17 residues. V lost 0 bases, J lost 8 bases, and 14 bases stayed unmatched. The CDR3 DNA sequence: TGTGCCAGCAGCGTAGCCCCGGGACTACCTGAGTCCCATGAGCAGTTCTTC. It is translated as CASSVAPGLPESHEQFF.

The V call is TRBV29-1, the J call TRBJ2-7; D is unclear. Between the trimmed V and J ends, which lost 4 bases and 2 bases, there was a span of 6 bases. The CDR3 contains 11 residues. The germline V gene encodes CDR1 SQVTM and CDR2 ANQGSEA. Here the CDR3 DNA reads TGCAGCGTTGTCAAAACCTACGAGCAGTACTTC. Residues: CSVVKTYEQYF.

This clone has only a few counts. This rearrangement joins TRBV19 to TRBJ2-6, with D possibly being TRBD2 (6 bases). The CDR3 has 15 amino acids. Trimming removed 3 bases at V and 3 bases at J, with 9 bases between. CDR1 is LNHDA, CDR2 SQIVND, per germline (reference sequence). CDR3 sequence reads: CASSIGGVGANVLTF. The CDR3 nucleotides read TGTGCCAGTAGTATTGGAGGGGTTGGGGCCAACGTCCTGACTTTC.

The V gene is TRBV27, the J gene TRBJ2-1; the D gene could be TRBD1 or TRBD2 (5 bases each). Trimming took off 2 bases at V and 8 bases at J, with 7 bases between the two ends. The CDR3 loop spans 12 amino acids. Germline-derived CDR1 and CDR2 are MNHEY and SMNVEV (reference sequence). The CDR3 DNA sequence: TGTGCCAGCAGTTTAATGGGGGATGAGCAGTTCTTC. Its translation: CASSLMGDEQFF.

The chain links TRBV28 to TRBJ2-6; D call uncertain. The CDR3 extends over 15 amino acids. V was cut by 7 bases and J by 4 bases, with 14 bases left in between. CDR1 is MDHEN, CDR2 SYDVKM, per germline. The chain's CDR3 is CASTEMVLGANVLTF. The CDR3 bases are TGTGCCAGCACCGAAATGGTATTGGGGGCCAACGTCCTGACTTTC.

The chain joins TRBV7-9 to TRBJ2-5; perhaps D is TRBD1 or TRBD2 (5 bases each). The CDR3 totals 17 residues. The germline V gene has CDR1 SEHNR and CDR2 FQNEAQ (reference sequence). V was shortened by 1 base and J by 4 bases, with 19 bases between the two germline ends. The CDR3 sequence: CASSLEGGRVVAETQYF. Here the CDR3 DNA reads TGTGCCAGCAGCTTAGAAGGAGGCAGGGTAGTAGCAGAGACCCAGTACTTC.

This chain connects TRBV10-3 to TRBJ2-6; no definite D call. Germline lookup yields CDR1 ENHRY and CDR2 SYGVKD. V lost 3 bases to trimming and J lost 0 bases, with 12 bases between them. The CDR3 contains 17 residues. DNA for the CDR3: TGTGCCATCAGTGATATAATCGGGTCCTCTGGGGCCAACGTCCTGACTTTC. Translating gives CAISDIIGSSGANVLTF.

The chain links TRBV19 to TRBJ1-4, with D perhaps matching TRBD1 (5 bases). This CDR3 contains 16 residues. V was shortened by 1 base and J by 3 bases, with 12 bases between the two germline ends. CDR1 and CDR2 (germline): LNHDA, SQIVND (reference sequence). The DNA for the CDR3 is TGTGCCAGTAGTATAGGGCAGGGAGATGCTAATGAAAAACTGTTTTTT. This codes for CASSIGQGDANEKLFF.

The chain combines TRBV9 with TRBJ2-2; D is uncertain. Looked up from germline, CDR1 is SGDLS and CDR2 is YYNGEE. V was cut by 4 bases and J by 5 bases, with 12 bases left in between. The CDR3 covers 14 residues. CDR3 amino acids: CASSSLLSTGELFF. In DNA, the CDR3 is TGTGCCAGCAGCTCGCTCCTCTCGACCGGGGAGCTGTTTTTT.

The chain joins TRBV25-1 to TRBJ2-5, with 7 bases that match TRBD1. V trimming: 3 bases; J trimming: 1 base; junction bases outside the gene matches: 5. This CDR3 contains 15 residues. Germline V gene lookup returns CDR1 MGHDK and CDR2 SYGVNS. CDR3 loop: CASSEPDRVQETQYF. DNA for the CDR3: TGTGCCAGCAGTGAGCCAGACAGGGTCCAAGAGACCCAGTACTTC.

The V gene is TRBV5-1, the J gene TRBJ2-3, with 8 bases aligning to TRBD2. CDR3 length: 13 amino acids. V shed 5 bases and J 4 bases; nucleotides not matched to a gene: 3. In germline, CDR1 is SGHRS, CDR2 YFSETQ. CDR3 residues: CASRTGGPDTQYF. CDR3 nucleotide sequence: TGCGCCAGCAGAACGGGGGGGCCAGATACGCAGTATTTT. The whole variable domain, remainder taken from reference TRBV5-1 and TRBJ2-3, is KAGVTQTPRYLIKTRGQQVTLSCSPISGHRSVSWYQQTPGQGLQFLFEYFSETQRNKGNFPGRFSGRQFSNSRSEMNVSTLELGDSALYLCASRTGGPDTQYFGPGTRLTVL.

This chain's CDR3 is CASSLRGGSSYEQYF. CDR3 bases: TGTGCCAGCAGCTTAAGGGGGGGGTCATCCTACGAGCAGTACTTC. The chain uses TRBV11-3 and TRBJ2-7, with D tentatively TRBD2 (7 bases). Trimming took 2 bases from V and 1 from J, leaving 12 bases between them. CDR1 SGHNT and CDR2 YENEEA come from the germline V gene. This CDR3 spans 15 amino acids.